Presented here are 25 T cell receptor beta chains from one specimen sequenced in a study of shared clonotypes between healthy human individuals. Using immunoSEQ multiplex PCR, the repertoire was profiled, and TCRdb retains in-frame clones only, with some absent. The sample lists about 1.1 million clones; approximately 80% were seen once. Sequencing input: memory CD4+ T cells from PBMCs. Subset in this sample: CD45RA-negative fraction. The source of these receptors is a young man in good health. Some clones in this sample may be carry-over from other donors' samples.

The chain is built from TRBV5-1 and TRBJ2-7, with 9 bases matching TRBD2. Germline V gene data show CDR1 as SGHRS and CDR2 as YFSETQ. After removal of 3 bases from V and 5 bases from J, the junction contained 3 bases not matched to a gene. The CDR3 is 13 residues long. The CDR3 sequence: CASSYSGSNEQYF. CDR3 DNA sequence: TGCGCCAGCAGCTATAGCGGGAGCAACGAGCAGTACTTC. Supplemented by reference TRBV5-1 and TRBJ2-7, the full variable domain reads KAGVTQTPRYLIKTRGQQVTLSCSPISGHRSVSWYQQTPGQGLQFLFEYFSETQRNKGNFPGRFSGRQFSNSRSEMNVSTLELGDSALYLCASSYSGSNEQYFGPGTRLTVT.

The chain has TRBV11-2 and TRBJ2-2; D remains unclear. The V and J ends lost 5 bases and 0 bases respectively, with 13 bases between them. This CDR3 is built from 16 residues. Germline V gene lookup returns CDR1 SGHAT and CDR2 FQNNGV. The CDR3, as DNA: TGTGCCAGCAGCCCCGGGCCGGCAGCGAACACCGGGGAGCTGTTTTTT. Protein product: CASSPGPAANTGELFF.

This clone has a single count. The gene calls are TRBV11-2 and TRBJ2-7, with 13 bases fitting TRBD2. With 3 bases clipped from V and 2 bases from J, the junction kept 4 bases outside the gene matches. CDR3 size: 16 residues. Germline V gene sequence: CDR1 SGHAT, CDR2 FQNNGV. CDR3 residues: CASSFGLAGATYEQYF. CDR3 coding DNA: TGTGCCAGCAGCTTCGGACTAGCGGGAGCAACCTACGAGCAGTACTTC.

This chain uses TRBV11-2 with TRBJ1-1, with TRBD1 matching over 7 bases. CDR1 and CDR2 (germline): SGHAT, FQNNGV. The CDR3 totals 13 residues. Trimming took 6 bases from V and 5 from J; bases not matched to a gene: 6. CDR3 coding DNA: TGTGCCAGCAGGACAGGGCTCCGAACTGAAGCTTTCTTT. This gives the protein CASRTGLRTEAFF.

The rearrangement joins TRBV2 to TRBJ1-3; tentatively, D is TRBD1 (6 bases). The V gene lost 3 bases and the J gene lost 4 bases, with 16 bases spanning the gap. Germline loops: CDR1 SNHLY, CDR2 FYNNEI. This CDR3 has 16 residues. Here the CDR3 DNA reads TGTGCCAGCAGTGATGCGGGACAACCAAGGGGAAACACCATATATTTT. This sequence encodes CASSDAGQPRGNTIYF.

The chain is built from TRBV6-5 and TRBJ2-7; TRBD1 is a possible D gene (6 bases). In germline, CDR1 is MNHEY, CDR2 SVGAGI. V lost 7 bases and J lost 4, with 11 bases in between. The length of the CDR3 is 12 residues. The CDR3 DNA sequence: TGTGCCAGCAAAGACAGGAGATACGAGCAGTACTTC. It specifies CASKDRRYEQYF.

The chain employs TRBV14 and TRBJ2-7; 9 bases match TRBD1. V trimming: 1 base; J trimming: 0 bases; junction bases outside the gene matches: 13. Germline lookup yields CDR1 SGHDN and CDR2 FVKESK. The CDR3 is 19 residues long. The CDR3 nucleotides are TGTGCCAGCAGCCAAGGGGCCCCCCATGACAGGGGGAGCTCCTACGAGCAGTACTTC. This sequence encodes CASSQGAPHDRGSSYEQYF.

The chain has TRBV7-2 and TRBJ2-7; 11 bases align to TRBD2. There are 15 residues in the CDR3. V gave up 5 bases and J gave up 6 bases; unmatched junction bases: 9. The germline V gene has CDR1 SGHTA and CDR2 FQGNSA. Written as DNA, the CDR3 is TGTGCCAGCAGCCCACCGGGACTAGCGGTCGCCGAGCAGTACTTC. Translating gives CASSPPGLAVAEQYF.

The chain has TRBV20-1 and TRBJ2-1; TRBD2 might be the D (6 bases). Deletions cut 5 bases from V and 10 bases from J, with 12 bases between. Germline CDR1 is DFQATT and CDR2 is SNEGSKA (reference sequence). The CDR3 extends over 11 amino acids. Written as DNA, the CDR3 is TGCAGTGCTTTCGTAGCGGTCGAGCAGTTCTTC. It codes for CSAFVAVEQFF.

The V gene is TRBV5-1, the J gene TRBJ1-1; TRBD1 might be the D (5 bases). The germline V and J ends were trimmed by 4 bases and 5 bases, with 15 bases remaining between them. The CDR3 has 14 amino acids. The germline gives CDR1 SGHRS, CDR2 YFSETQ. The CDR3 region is CASSGTVDRTEAFF. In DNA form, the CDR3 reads TGCGCCAGCAGCGGTACAGTTGACAGAACTGAAGCTTTCTTT.

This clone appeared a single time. In DNA form, the CDR3 reads TGTGCCAGCACTACCCAAGGCAGGGTTAGTCAGCCCCAGCATTTT. It specifies CASTTQGRVSQPQHF. This sequence joins TRBV9 and TRBJ1-5, with TRBD1 as a possible D gene (5 bases). The CDR3 covers 15 residues. V was trimmed by 6 bases and J by 6 bases, leaving 19 bases between them. Looked up from germline, CDR1 is SGDLS and CDR2 is YYNGEE.

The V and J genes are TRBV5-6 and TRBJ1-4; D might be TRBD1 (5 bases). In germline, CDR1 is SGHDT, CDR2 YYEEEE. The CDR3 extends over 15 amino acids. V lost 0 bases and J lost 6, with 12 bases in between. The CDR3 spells CASSLGTVRDEKLFF. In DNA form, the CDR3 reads TGTGCCAGCAGCTTGGGGACGGTCAGGGATGAAAAACTGTTTTTT.

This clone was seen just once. The CDR3 DNA is TGTGCCATCAGTGAGGGTCTCGGGCTAGCGGGATCTCCCTACGAGCAGTACTTC. Residues: CAISEGLGLAGSPYEQYF. The chain recombines TRBV10-3 with TRBJ2-7; the match to TRBD2 covers 9 bases. The germline V gene has CDR1 ENHRY and CDR2 SYGVKD. CDR3 length: 18 residues. The V segment lost 2 bases and the J segment 2 bases; nucleotides outside the gene matches: 13.

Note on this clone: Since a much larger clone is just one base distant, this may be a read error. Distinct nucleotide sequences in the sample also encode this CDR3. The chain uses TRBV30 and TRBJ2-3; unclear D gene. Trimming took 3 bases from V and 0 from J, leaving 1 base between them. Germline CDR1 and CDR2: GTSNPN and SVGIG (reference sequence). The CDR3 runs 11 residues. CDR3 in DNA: TGTGCCTGGAGCAGCACAGATACGCAGTATTTT. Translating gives CAWSSTDTQYF.

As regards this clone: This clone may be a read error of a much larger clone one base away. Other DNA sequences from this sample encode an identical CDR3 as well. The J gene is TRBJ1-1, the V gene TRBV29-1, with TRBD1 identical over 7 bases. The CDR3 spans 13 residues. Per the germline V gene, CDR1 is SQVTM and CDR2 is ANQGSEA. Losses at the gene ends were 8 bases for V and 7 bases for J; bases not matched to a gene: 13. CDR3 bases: TGCAGCACTGGACAGGCGGAAGGTGGTGAAGCTTTCTTT. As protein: CSTGQAEGGEAFF.

Here the CDR3 reads CASSLGTSGSTQYF. CDR3 coding DNA: TGTGCCAGCAGCCTCGGGACTAGCGGGAGTACGCAGTATTTT. This chain joins TRBV5-6 and TRBJ2-3; 14 positions agree with TRBD2. The V gene's germline CDR1 is SGHDT and CDR2 YYEEEE. J gave up 8 bases and V 4 bases, and 3 bases lay outside the gene matches. This CDR3 is built from 14 residues.

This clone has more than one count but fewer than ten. The CDR3 reads CARSSLAGVPTGELFF. CDR3 in DNA: TGTGCCAGAAGCTCACTAGCGGGAGTCCCCACCGGGGAGCTGTTTTTT. The chain employs TRBV5-3 and TRBJ2-2; 11 nucleotides match TRBD2. TRBV5-3 is given ORF status, its function remaining uncertain. The CDR3 consists of 16 residues. The J segment lost 4 bases and the V segment lost 3 bases, leaving 5 bases of the junction unmatched.

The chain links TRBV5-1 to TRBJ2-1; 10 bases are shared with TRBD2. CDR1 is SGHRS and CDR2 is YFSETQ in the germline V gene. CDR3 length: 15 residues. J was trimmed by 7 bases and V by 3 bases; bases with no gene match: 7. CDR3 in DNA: TGCGCCAGCAGCTCCACCGGGACTAGCGAAAATGAGCAGTTCTTC. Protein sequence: CASSSTGTSENEQFF.

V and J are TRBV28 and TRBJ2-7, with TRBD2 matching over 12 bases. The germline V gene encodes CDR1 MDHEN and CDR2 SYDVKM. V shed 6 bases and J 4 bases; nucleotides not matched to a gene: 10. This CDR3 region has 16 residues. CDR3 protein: CASSPRTSGKRYEQYF. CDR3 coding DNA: TGTGCCAGCAGCCCTAGGACTAGCGGGAAAAGGTACGAGCAGTACTTC. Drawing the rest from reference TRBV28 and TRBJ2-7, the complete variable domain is DVKVTQSSRYLVKRTGEKVFLECVQDMDHENMFWYRQDPGLGLRLIYFSYDVKMKEKGDIPEGYSVSREKKERFSLILESASTNQTSMYLCASSPRTSGKRYEQYFGPGTRLTVT.

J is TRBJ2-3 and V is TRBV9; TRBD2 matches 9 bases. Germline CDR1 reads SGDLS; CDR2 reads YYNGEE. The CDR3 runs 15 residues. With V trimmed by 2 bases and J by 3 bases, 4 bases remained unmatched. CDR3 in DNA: TGTGCCAGCAGCGTTAGCGGGAGTGGGACAGATACGCAGTATTTT. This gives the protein CASSVSGSGTDTQYF.

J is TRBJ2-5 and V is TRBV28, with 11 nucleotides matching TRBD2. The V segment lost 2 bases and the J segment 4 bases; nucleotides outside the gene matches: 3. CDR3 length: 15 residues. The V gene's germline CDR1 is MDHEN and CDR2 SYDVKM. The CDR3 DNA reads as TGTGCCAGCAGTTTAGCCCTAGCGGGGGGAGAGACCCAGTACTTC. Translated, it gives CASSLALAGGETQYF.

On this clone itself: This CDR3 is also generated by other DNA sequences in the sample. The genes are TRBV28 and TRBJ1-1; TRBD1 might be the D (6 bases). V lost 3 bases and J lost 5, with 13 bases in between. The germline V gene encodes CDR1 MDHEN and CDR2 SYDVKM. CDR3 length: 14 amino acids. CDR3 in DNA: TGTGCCAGCAGTTTGGGAGGGGGGTGGACTGAAGCTTTCTTT. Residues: CASSLGGGWTEAFF. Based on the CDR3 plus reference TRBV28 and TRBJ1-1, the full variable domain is DVKVTQSSRYLVKRTGEKVFLECVQDMDHENMFWYRQDPGLGLRLIYFSYDVKMKEKGDIPEGYSVSREKKERFSLILESASTNQTSMYLCASSLGGGWTEAFFGQGTRLTVV.

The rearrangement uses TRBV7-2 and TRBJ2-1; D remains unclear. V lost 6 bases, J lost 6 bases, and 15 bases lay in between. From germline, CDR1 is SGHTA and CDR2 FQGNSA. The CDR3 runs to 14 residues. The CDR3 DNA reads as TGTGCCAGCAGTAAGGGTGGGTCTCGCAATGAGCAGTTCTTC. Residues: CASSKGGSRNEQFF. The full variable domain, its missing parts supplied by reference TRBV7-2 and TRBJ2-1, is GAGVSQSPSNKVTEKGKDVELRCDPISGHTALYWYRQSLGQGLEFLIYFQGNSAPDKSGLPSDRFSAERTGGSVSTLTIQRTQQEDSAVYLCASSKGGSRNEQFFGPGTRLTVL.

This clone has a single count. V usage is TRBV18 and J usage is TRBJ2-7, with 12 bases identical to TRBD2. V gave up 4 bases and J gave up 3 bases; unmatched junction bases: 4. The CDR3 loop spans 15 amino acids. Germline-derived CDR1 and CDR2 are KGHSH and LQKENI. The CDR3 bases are TGTGCCAGCTCACAGACTAGCGGGAGCCACTACGAGCAGTACTTC. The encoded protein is CASSQTSGSHYEQYF.

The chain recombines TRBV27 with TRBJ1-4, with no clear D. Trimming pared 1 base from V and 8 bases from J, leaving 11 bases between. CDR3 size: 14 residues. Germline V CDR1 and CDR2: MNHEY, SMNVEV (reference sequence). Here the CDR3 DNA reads TGTGCCAGCAGTTTATTTGGGCCCTGGGAAAAACTGTTTTTT. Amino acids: CASSLFGPWEKLFF.